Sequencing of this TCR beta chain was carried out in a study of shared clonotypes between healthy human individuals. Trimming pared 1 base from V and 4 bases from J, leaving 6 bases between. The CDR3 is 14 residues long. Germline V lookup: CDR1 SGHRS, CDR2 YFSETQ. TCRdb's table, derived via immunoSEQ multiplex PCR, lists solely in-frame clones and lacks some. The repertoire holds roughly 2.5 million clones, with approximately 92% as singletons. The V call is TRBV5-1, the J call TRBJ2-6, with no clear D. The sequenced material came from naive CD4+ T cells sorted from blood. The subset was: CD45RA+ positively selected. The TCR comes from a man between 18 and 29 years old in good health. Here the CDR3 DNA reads TGCGCCAGCAGCTTGCAGGCGGGGGCCAACGTCCTGACTTTC. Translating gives CASSLQAGANVLTF.